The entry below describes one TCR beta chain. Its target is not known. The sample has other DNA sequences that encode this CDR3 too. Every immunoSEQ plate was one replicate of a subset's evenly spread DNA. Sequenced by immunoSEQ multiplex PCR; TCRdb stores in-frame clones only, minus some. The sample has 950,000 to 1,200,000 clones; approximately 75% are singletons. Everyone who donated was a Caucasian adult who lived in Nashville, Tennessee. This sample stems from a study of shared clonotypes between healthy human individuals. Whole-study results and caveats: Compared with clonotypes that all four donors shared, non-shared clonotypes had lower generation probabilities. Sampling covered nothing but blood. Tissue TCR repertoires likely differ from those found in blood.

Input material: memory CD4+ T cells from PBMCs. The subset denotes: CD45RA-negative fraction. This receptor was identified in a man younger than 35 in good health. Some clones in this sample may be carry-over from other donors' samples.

The CDR3 protein is CASILILGTEAFF. The CDR3 region has the DNA TGTGCCAGCATCCTGATACTAGGTACTGAAGCTTTCTTT. The rearrangement uses TRBV6-1 and TRBJ1-1; D ambiguous. V was pared by 7 bases and J by 5 bases, with 14 bases between. This CDR3 comprises 13 residues. Germline CDR1 reads MNHNS; CDR2 reads SASEGT.